Given below is one T cell receptor beta chain in context. Its specificity is not known. This sample is drawn from a study of PD-1 blockade in mismatch repair-deficient tumors. Looking at the study overall: Enrolled about 2013-2016, patients had progressing, pretreated mismatch repair-deficient cancers of 12 types. General observations from the study: Tumor-resident clones, often absent from pretreatment blood, expanded after pembrolizumab and then contracted.

Mismatch repair deficiency was confirmed in all patients, by PCR or immunohistochemistry. Sequencing was performed with immunoSEQ multiplex PCR; in TCRdb, only in-frame clones are kept and a portion is missing. The sample has around 120,000 clones; almost 90% are singletons. This TCR came from an adult with mismatch repair-deficient cancer. The specimen comprised peripheral blood, sampled approximately 72 weeks after starting pembrolizumab.

For the CDR3, the DNA is TGCACCAGCCGCGCGGGAGGTTTCCGGGAGCTGTTTTTT. Its protein product is CTSRAGGFRELFF. This chain uses TRBV1 with TRBJ2-2; the table's TRBD2 call for D was not verified on the DNA. TRBV1 is a listed pseudogene. CDR3 length equals 13 residues.